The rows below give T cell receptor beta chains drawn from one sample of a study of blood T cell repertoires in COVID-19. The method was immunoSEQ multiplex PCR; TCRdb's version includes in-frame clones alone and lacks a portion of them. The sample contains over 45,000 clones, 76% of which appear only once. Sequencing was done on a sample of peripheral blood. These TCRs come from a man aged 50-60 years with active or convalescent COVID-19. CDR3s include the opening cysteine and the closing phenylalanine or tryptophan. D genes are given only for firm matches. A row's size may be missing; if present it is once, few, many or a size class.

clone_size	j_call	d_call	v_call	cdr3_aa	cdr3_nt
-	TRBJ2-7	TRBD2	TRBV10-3	CAIRVAGGSEQYF	TGTGCCATCAGAGTAGCGGGGGGGTCCGAGCAGTACTTC
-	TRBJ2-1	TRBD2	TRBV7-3	CASSLSGRVNEQFF	TGTGCCAGCAGCCTTAGCGGGAGGGTGAATGAGCAGTTCTTC
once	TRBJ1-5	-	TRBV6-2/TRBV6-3	CASSYSPEIGPQHF	TGTGCCAGCAGTTACTCGCCCGAGATTGGGCCCCAGCATTTT
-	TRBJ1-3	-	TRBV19	CASSIDSFSGNTIYF	TGTGCCAGTAGTATCGACAGCTTCTCTGGAAACACCATATATTTT
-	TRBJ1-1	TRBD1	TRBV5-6	CASHRRGQGAEAFF	TGTGCCAGCCACCGAAGGGGACAGGGAGCTGAAGCTTTCTTT
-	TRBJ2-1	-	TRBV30	CAWSPRRDEQFF	TGTGCCTGGAGTCCCCGCAGGGATGAGCAGTTCTTC
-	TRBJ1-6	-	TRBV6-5	CASASSYNSPLHF	TGTGCCAGTGCGAGCTCCTATAATTCACCCCTCCACTTT
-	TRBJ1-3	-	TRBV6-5	CASRTQGASGNTIYF	TGTGCCAGCAGAACACAGGGTGCCTCTGGAAACACCATATATTTT
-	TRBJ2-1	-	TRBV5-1	CASRRDSPWNEQFF	TGCGCCAGCAGACGGGACTCCCCGTGGAATGAGCAGTTCTTC
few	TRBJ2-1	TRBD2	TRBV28	CASIKAQRGGSEQFF	TGTGCCAGCATCAAAGCCCAGCGGGGGGGTTCTGAGCAGTTCTTC
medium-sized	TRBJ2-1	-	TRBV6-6	CASSRLLGDNEQFF	TGTGCCAGCAGTCGGCTTCTAGGGGACAATGAGCAGTTCTTC
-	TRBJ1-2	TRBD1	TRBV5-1	CASRDPGQNYGYTF	TGCGCCAGCAGGGATCCGGGACAGAACTATGGCTACACCTTC
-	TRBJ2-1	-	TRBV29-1	CSAGLLQTNEQFF	TGCAGCGCGGGACTTTTGCAAACTAATGAGCAGTTCTTC
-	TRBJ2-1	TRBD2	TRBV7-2	CASSSVGLAGNEQFF	TGTGCCAGCAGCTCAGTGGGGCTAGCGGGGAATGAGCAGTTCTTC
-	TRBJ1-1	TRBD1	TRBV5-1	CASYEGQSTEAFF	TGCGCCAGCTACGAGGGACAGTCCACTGAAGCTTTCTTT
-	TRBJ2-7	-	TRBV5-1	CASTPVGQTISYEQYF	TGCGCCAGCACCCCCGTGGGACAAACAATTTCCTACGAGCAGTACTTC
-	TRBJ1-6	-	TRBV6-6	CASSYPLQGNNSPLHF	TGTGCCAGCAGTTACCCCTTACAGGGCAACAATTCACCCCTCCACTTT
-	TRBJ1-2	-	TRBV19	CASSTGFGYTF	TGTGCCAGTAGTACAGGGTTTGGCTACACCTTC
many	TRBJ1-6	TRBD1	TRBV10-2	CASRERTARGESPLHF	TGCGCCAGCAGGGAAAGGACAGCCAGGGGGGAGTCACCCCTCCACTTT
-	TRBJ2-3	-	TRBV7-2	CASSFEALRTDTQYF	TGTGCCAGCAGCTTTGAGGCTCTTAGGACAGATACGCAGTATTTT
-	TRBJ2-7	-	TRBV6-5	CASSYSKGYEQYF	TGTGCCAGCAGTTACTCGAAGGGGTACGAGCAGTACTTC
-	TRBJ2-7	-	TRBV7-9	CASSLTGFYEQYF	TGTGCCAGCAGCTTAACGGGTTTCTACGAGCAGTACTTC
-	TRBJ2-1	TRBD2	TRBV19	CASSTDTSGGGNEQFF	TGTGCCAGTAGTACCGACACTAGCGGAGGGGGCAATGAGCAGTTCTTC
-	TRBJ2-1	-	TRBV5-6	CASSLGTRGGYNEQFF	TGTGCCAGCAGCTTGGGGACTAGGGGGGGATACAATGAGCAGTTCTTC
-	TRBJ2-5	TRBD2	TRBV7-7	CASSLHPSGRETQYF	TGTGCCAGCAGCTTGCACCCTAGCGGGAGAGAGACCCAGTACTTC
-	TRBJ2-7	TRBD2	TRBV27	CASSLLTAGGRSYEQYF	TGTGCCAGCAGTTTACTTACCGCGGGGGGACGTTCCTACGAGCAGTACTTC
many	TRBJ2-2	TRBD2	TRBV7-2	CASSALAGGNTGELFF	TGTGCCAGCAGCGCCCTAGCGGGAGGAAACACCGGGGAGCTGTTTTTT
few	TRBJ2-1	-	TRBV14	CASSQAIGNEQFF	TGTGCCAGCAGCCAAGCTATCGGGAATGAGCAGTTCTTC
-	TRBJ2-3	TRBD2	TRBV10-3	CAMGTSGNTDTQYF	TGTGCCATGGGGACTAGCGGAAACACAGATACGCAGTATTTT
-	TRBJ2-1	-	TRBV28	CASSLMAGQDDEQFF	TGTGCCAGCAGTTTAATGGCGGGGCAGGACGATGAGCAGTTCTTC
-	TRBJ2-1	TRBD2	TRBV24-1	CATAGGSYNEQFF	TGTGCCACGGCGGGGGGCTCTTACAATGAGCAGTTCTTC
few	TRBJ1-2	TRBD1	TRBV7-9	CASSSIEGGDYGYTF	TGTGCCAGCAGCTCCATAGAAGGGGGCGACTATGGCTACACCTTC
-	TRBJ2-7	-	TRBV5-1	CASSLNAVYEQYF	TGCGCCAGCAGCTTGAATGCGGTGTACGAGCAGTACTTC
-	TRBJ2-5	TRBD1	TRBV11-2	CASSLLGGVETQYF	TGTGCCAGCAGCTTACTAGGGGGCGTCGAGACCCAGTACTTC
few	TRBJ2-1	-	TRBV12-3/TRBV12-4	CASSSPNNEQFF	TGTGCCAGCAGTTCCCCCAACAATGAGCAGTTCTTC
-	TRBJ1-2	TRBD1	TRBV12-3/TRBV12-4	CASSKGQGRGYTF	TGTGCCAGCAGTAAGGGACAGGGAAGAGGCTACACCTTC
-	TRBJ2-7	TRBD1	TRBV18	CASSPGTGPNYEQYF	TGTGCCAGCTCACCAGGGACAGGGCCGAACTACGAGCAGTACTTC
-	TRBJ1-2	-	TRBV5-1	CASSLGFNRGASYGYTF	TGCGCCAGCAGCCTGGGGTTTAATAGGGGCGCGTCTTATGGCTACACCTTC
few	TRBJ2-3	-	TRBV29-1	CSVAGKEDTQYF	TGCAGCGTTGCAGGGAAGGAAGATACGCAGTATTTT
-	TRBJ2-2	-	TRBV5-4	CASSLDSQNTGELFF	TGTGCCAGCAGCTTGGATAGCCAGAACACCGGGGAGCTGTTTTTT
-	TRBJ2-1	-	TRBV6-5	CASRGGLEGYNEQFF	TGTGCCAGCAGGGGGGGACTGGAGGGCTACAATGAGCAGTTCTTC
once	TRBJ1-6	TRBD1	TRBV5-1	CASSLAGQGASSYNSPLHF	TGCGCCAGCAGCTTGGCTGGACAGGGGGCGAGCTCCTATAATTCACCCCTCCACTTT